Shown below are 24 T cell receptor beta chains from a single sample sequenced in a study of spatial heterogeneity in lung cancer. Time point specified: blood at routine non-recurrence follow-up after resection. One entry per CDR3 protein results from TCRdb running MiXCR on the 5' RACE reads. The sample consists of over 85,000 distinct CDR3 sequences, 19% of them appearing once. This specimen consisted of PBMCs, obtained at follow-up. All receptors come from a male donor with early-stage non-small cell lung cancer.

The chain uses TRBV14 and TRBJ1-6, with unresolved D. The V gene's germline CDR1 is SGHDN and CDR2 FVKESK. Trimming took 0 bases from V and 7 from J, leaving 7 bases between them. This CDR3 comprises 14 residues. The CDR3 loop reads CASSQELGNSPLHF. The CDR3 DNA reads TGTGCCAGCAGCCAAGAACTGGGCAATTCACCCCTCCACTTT.

The chain is built from TRBV7-9 and TRBJ2-1, with D hard to call. There are 12 residues in the CDR3. V shed 1 base and J shed 6 bases, with 4 bases lying between them. The V gene's germline CDR1 is SEHNR and CDR2 FQNEAQ (reference sequence). In nucleotides, the CDR3 is TGTGCCAGCAGCTTAGAATTCAATGAGCAGTTCTTC. It specifies CASSLEFNEQFF.

This clonotype has just a few counts. The chain is built from TRBV29-1 and TRBJ2-7; D perhaps matches TRBD1 (6 bases). With 1 base removed from V and 5 bases from J, the gap between germline ends came to 12 bases. Germline values: CDR1 SQVTM, CDR2 ANQGSEA. This CDR3 has 13 residues. The CDR3 DNA reads as TGCAGCGTTGAAGCTCCCGGGACACACGAGCAGTACTTC. It encodes CSVEAPGTHEQYF.

This clonotype has only a few counts. The chain uses TRBV7-6 and TRBJ1-3; D unresolved. CDR1 and CDR2 (germline): SGHVS, FNYEAQ. Trimming cost V 1 base and J 0 bases, with 10 bases left between them. CDR3 length: 16 amino acids. CDR3 amino acids: CASSLVTQVSGNTIYF. The CDR3 DNA is TGTGCCAGCAGCTTAGTGACCCAGGTCTCTGGAAACACCATATATTTT.

Many counts were recorded for this clonotype. The V gene is TRBV18, the J gene TRBJ1-5, with a weak D call TRBD1 (5 bases). Germline assignment: CDR1 KGHSH and CDR2 LQKENI. The CDR3 has 13 amino acids. V was clipped by 3 bases and J by 3 bases, with 6 bases between them. CDR3 protein: CASSPDTNQPQHF. CDR3 coding DNA: TGTGCCAGCTCACCGGACACCAATCAGCCCCAGCATTTT.

This clonotype has just a few counts. This chain joins TRBV6-2 or TRBV6-3 and TRBJ2-7; D not certain. Trimming removed 5 bases at V and 3 bases at J, with 8 bases between. The germline CDR1 and CDR2 sequences are MNHEY and SVGEGT. The CDR3 runs 12 residues. The CDR3 here is CASSLWGYEQYV. CDR3 bases: TGTGCCAGCAGTCTTTGGGGCTACGAGCAGTACGTC.

The chain recombines TRBV5-1 with TRBJ1-3; D remains ambiguous. Germline loops: CDR1 SGHRS, CDR2 YFSETQ. Trimming removed 3 bases from V and 9 bases from J, with 13 bases in between. The CDR3 has 13 amino acids. CDR3: CASSSGPGGTIYF. In nucleotides, the CDR3 is TGCGCCAGCAGCTCGGGCCCCGGTGGCACCATATATTTT.

The chain combines TRBV3-1 with TRBJ1-2; 12 bases are a match to TRBD1. CDR3 length: 15 amino acids. V lost 5 bases to trimming and J lost 6 bases; unmatched junction nucleotides: 7. CDR1 is LGHDT, CDR2 YNNKEL, per germline (reference sequence). Here the CDR3 DNA reads TGTGCCAGCAGCAGCCGGGACAGGGGGCGAAATGGCTACACCTTC. As protein: CASSSRDRGRNGYTF.

J is TRBJ2-7 and V is TRBV20-1; D gene ambiguous. Trimming left V 0 bases short and J 2 bases short, with 14 bases between. The CDR3 consists of 15 residues. CDR1 and CDR2 (germline): DFQATT, SNEGSKA (reference sequence). The CDR3 region is CSARDPRASPYEQYF. The CDR3 DNA sequence: TGCAGTGCTAGAGATCCACGGGCCTCGCCCTACGAGCAGTACTTC.

There are a few counts of this clonotype. The V gene is TRBV7-6, the J gene TRBJ2-5; a possible D gene is TRBD2 (5 bases). V lost 5 bases, J lost 7 bases, and 14 bases lay in between. The germline gives CDR1 SGHVS, CDR2 FNYEAQ. This CDR3 has 13 residues. CDR3 in amino acids: CASSPRSGVTQYF. The CDR3 DNA sequence: TGTGCCAGCAGCCCTCGATCCGGGGTGACCCAGTACTTC.

The chain has TRBV20-1 and TRBJ2-7; D uncertain. Germline V gene lookup returns CDR1 DFQATT and CDR2 SNEGSKA (reference sequence). CDR3 length: 13 residues. Trimming stripped 3 bases from V and 2 bases from J, with 11 bases between. CDR3 nucleotides: TGCAGTGCTAGCCCTCGAAACCCCTACGAGCAGTACTTC. This encodes CSASPRNPYEQYF.

The rearrangement joins TRBV3-1 to TRBJ1-1; 7 bases are a match to TRBD1. This CDR3 comprises 14 residues. Trimming took 2 bases from V and 4 from J; bases not matched to a gene: 4. CDR1 and CDR2 (germline): LGHDT, YNNKEL (reference sequence). CDR3 amino acids: CASSQQWTGTEAFF. The CDR3 region has the DNA TGTGCCAGCAGCCAACAATGGACAGGCACTGAAGCTTTCTTT.

This chain joins TRBV4-3 and TRBJ1-4, with 7 bases identical to TRBD1. V lost 0 bases, J lost 4 bases, and 5 bases stayed unmatched. CDR1 is LGHNA, CDR2 YSLEER, per germline. The CDR3 has 16 residues. This CDR3 reads CASSQDPGQFNEKLFF. CDR3 bases: TGCGCCAGCAGCCAAGACCCGGGACAGTTTAATGAAAAACTGTTTTTT.

This clonotype was found a few times. This sequence joins TRBV7-9 and TRBJ1-3; D not resolved. The CDR3 sequence is 11 residues long. Looked up from germline, CDR1 is SEHNR and CDR2 is FQNEAQ (reference sequence). CDR3 DNA: TGTGTCTCATCAGCTGGAAACACCATATATTTT. Translating it yields CVSSAGNTIYF.

The chain couples TRBV3-1 to TRBJ1-1; D is perhaps TRBD1 (5 bases). V lost 4 bases, J lost 11 bases, and 14 bases lay in between. The CDR3 runs 12 residues. The germline CDR1 and CDR2 sequences are LGHDT and YNNKEL (reference sequence). The CDR3 here is CASSPREGEAFF. For the CDR3, the DNA is TGTGCCAGCAGCCCACGGGAAGGGGAGGCTTTCTTT.

This clonotype turned up a few times. The V gene is TRBV12-3 or TRBV12-4, the J gene TRBJ1-1; 8 positions agree with TRBD1. This CDR3 has 15 residues. Trimming at V came to 4 bases and at J to 3 bases, leaving 7 bases not matched to a gene. The CDR3 region is CASSSRQGRDTEAFF. The CDR3 DNA reads TGTGCCAGCAGTTCCCGACAGGGGAGGGACACTGAAGCTTTCTTT.

This clonotype has just a few counts. This sequence joins TRBV11-2 and TRBJ1-1; D is perhaps TRBD1 (6 bases). Trimming shortened V by 6 bases and J by 1 base, and 12 bases separated the two germline ends. From germline, CDR1 is SGHAT and CDR2 FQNNGV. This CDR3 is 14 amino acids long. CDR3 amino acids: CASRQETGNTEAFF. The CDR3, as DNA: TGTGCCAGCAGGCAAGAGACAGGGAACACTGAAGCTTTCTTT.

This chain connects TRBV6-2 or TRBV6-3 to TRBJ2-7; D possibly corresponds to TRBD2 (6 bases). CDR1 MNHEY and CDR2 SVGEGT come from the germline V gene. The CDR3 runs to 15 residues. Between the trimmed V and J ends, which lost 4 bases and 0 bases, there was a span of 13 bases. The CDR3 region is CASSFGGRSSYEQYV. DNA for the CDR3: TGTGCCAGCAGTTTCGGGGGACGGAGCTCCTACGAGCAGTACGTC.

V usage is TRBV5-1 and J usage is TRBJ2-2; D assignment may be TRBD1 or TRBD2 (6 bases each). CDR1 and CDR2 from the germline V gene are SGHRS and YFSETQ. CDR3 length equals 15 residues. Trimming pared 1 base from V and 4 bases from J, leaving 11 bases between. CDR3 region: CASSLPGAGTGELFF. CDR3 sequence (DNA): TGCGCCAGCAGCTTGCCGGGGGCGGGCACCGGGGAGCTGTTTTTT.

This chain links TRBV14 with TRBJ2-1, with 8 bases that match TRBD1. CDR3 length: 15 amino acids. The J segment lost 4 bases and the V segment lost 2 bases, leaving 4 bases of the junction unmatched. Germline V lookup: CDR1 SGHDN, CDR2 FVKESK. CDR3 sequence: CASSQFRTGYNEQFF. CDR3 nucleotide sequence: TGTGCCAGCAGCCAATTCAGGACAGGGTACAATGAGCAGTTCTTC.

Many counts were recorded for this clonotype. The CDR3 DNA is TGCAGTGTTCCCTCAAGCGGGAGGGGGGAGCAGTACTTC. It translates to CSVPSSGRGEQYF. The chain joins TRBV20-1 to TRBJ2-7; 10 bases align to TRBD2. Germline V gives CDR1 DFQATT, CDR2 SNEGSKA (reference sequence). The CDR3 is 13 residues long. V was pared by 7 bases and J by 7 bases, with 10 bases of the junction left unmatched.

This clonotype was counted only a few times. The CDR3 spells CASSKVPPYNEQFF. In nucleotides, the CDR3 is TGTGCCAGCAGCAAAGTCCCGCCCTACAATGAGCAGTTCTTC. The rearrangement uses TRBV21-1 and TRBJ2-1; the D call TRBD2 from the table was never checked on the DNA. TRBV21-1 counts as a pseudogene. The CDR3 is made up of 14 amino acids.

The rearrangement joins TRBV7-8 to TRBJ2-7; D is possibly TRBD2 (6 bases). The V gene lost 2 bases and the J gene lost 8 bases, with 16 bases spanning the gap. The germline CDR1 and CDR2 sequences are SGHVS and FQNEAQ. The CDR3 runs 14 residues. The DNA of the CDR3 is TGTGCCAGCAGCTTACAAAATGGCGGGGAACAGCAGTACTTC. The encoded protein is CASSLQNGGEQQYF.

The CDR3 DNA reads as TGTGCCAGCAGTTTAGGGACAGCCGTCACTGAAGCTTTCTTT. It is translated as CASSLGTAVTEAFF. The chain combines TRBV12-3 or TRBV12-4 with TRBJ1-1, with D perhaps TRBD1 (6 bases). Trimming pared 1 base from V and 4 bases from J, leaving 10 bases between. The CDR3 contains 14 residues.